The 18 T cell receptor beta chains below were found in one sample sequenced in a study of metastatic and nonmetastatic thyroid tumors. Each patient came to thyroid surgery without any prior treatment (of any kind). Using MiXCR, TCRdb reanalyzed the PCR reads. The sample holds about 47,000 clones, about 25% seen once. Source material: blood. The receptors were sampled from a male donor with papillary thyroid cancer or a benign thyroid nodule (not recorded which). Some clones in this sample may be carry-over from other donors' samples.

The chain uses TRBV5-1 and TRBJ2-2; 10 bases fit TRBD2. There are 17 residues in the CDR3. J lost 2 bases, V lost 7 bases, and 11 bases had no gene match. Looked up from germline, CDR1 is SGHRS and CDR2 is YFSETQ. The CDR3 is CASGLAGGPGNTGELFF. DNA of the CDR3: TGCGCCAGCGGGTTAGCGGGAGGCCCGGGAAACACCGGGGAGCTGTTTTTT.

This clone was picked up many times. V usage is TRBV2 and J usage is TRBJ1-1; 7 bases align to TRBD1. Germline lookup yields CDR1 SNHLY and CDR2 FYNNEI. This CDR3 has 15 amino acids. J gave up 1 base and V 5 bases, and 7 bases lay outside the gene matches. The CDR3 spells CASSHPTGANTEAFF. The CDR3 DNA is TGTGCCAGCAGTCACCCCACAGGGGCGAACACTGAAGCTTTCTTT.

This clone was seen ten or more times. The chain uses TRBV19 and TRBJ2-2; the match to TRBD2 covers 7 bases. V shed 7 bases and J 6 bases; nucleotides not matched to a gene: 11. CDR1 LNHDA and CDR2 SQIVND come from the germline V gene (reference sequence). CDR3 length: 15 residues. CDR3 in DNA: TGTGCCAGTAATCGTGCGGGAGTAGGGTCCGGGGAGCTGTTTTTT. Its protein is CASNRAGVGSGELFF.

A note on this clone: One end of the junction varies from germline; a read error may be responsible. The chain recombines TRBV9 with TRBJ2-5; D remains ambiguous. The CDR3 has 14 amino acids. The germline CDR1 and CDR2 sequences are SGDLS and YYNGEE. CDR3 loop: CASSVYDVKETQHF. CDR3 bases: TGTGCCAGCAGCGTTTATGATGTGAAAGAGACCCAGCACTTC.

The chain carries TRBV30 and TRBJ1-2; D gene unclear. Germline CDR1 and CDR2: GTSNPN and SVGIG (reference sequence). With 2 bases removed from V and 8 bases from J, the gap between germline ends came to 9 bases. This CDR3 has 11 residues. As DNA, the CDR3 is TGTGCCTGGAGTAACCTAGGGGGCTACACCTTC. Translating it yields CAWSNLGGYTF.

By frequency in the sample, this clone is medium-sized. The chain has TRBV27 and TRBJ2-7; TRBD1 agrees at 7 bases. CDR3 length: 15 amino acids. The germline V gene has CDR1 MNHEY and CDR2 SMNVEV (reference sequence). Trimming at V came to 4 bases and at J to 1 base, leaving 7 bases not matched to a gene. DNA for the CDR3: TGTGCCAGCAGTTACCGGGACAGAGGTTCCTACGAGCAGTACTTC. Protein product: CASSYRDRGSYEQYF.

J is TRBJ2-7 and V is TRBV10-1; 7 bases are shared with TRBD2. CDR3 size: 13 residues. J was trimmed by 5 bases and V by 5 bases; bases with no gene match: 6. From germline, CDR1 is WNHNN and CDR2 SYGVQD (reference sequence). The CDR3, as DNA: TGCGCCAGCAGTCTCGGACTAGGGGACGAGCAGTACTTC. This gives the protein CASSLGLGDEQYF.

This sequence joins TRBV28 and TRBJ2-2; TRBD1 aligns across 8 bases. The germline gives CDR1 MDHEN, CDR2 SYDVKM. J lost 7 bases, V lost 7 bases, and 8 bases had no gene match. This CDR3 is 14 amino acids long. The DNA of the CDR3 is TGTGCCAGCATCCCGGACAGGGAGATCGGGGAGCTGTTTTTT. Its protein is CASIPDREIGELFF.

V gene TRBV5-1 combines with J gene TRBJ2-7; weak D call: TRBD1 (6 bases). Germline V gene sequence: CDR1 SGHRS, CDR2 YFSETQ. CDR3 size: 13 residues. V was cut by 5 bases and J by 1 base, with 10 bases left in between. The DNA for the CDR3 is TGCGCCAGCAGAGGACAGAATTCCTACGAGCAGTACTTC. This gives the protein CASRGQNSYEQYF. Drawing the rest from reference TRBV5-1 and TRBJ2-7, the complete variable domain is KAGVTQTPRYLIKTRGQQVTLSCSPISGHRSVSWYQQTPGQGLQFLFEYFSETQRNKGNFPGRFSGRQFSNSRSEMNVSTLELGDSALYLCASRGQNSYEQYFGPGTRLTVT.

In its sample, this clone ranks as medium-sized. The chain couples TRBV25-1 to TRBJ1-2; D uncertain. The germline gives CDR1 MGHDK, CDR2 SYGVNS. V lost 6 bases and J 0 bases, leaving 11 bases between the germline ends. The CDR3 consists of 14 residues. The CDR3 DNA reads TGTGCCAGCAGCCTAGGGCCAGCTAACTATGGCTACACCTTC. Amino acid sequence: CASSLGPANYGYTF.

On this clone itself: One end of the junction varies from germline; a read error may be responsible. V is TRBV6-1 and J is TRBJ2-7, with TRBD2 matching over 7 bases. The CDR3 loop spans 17 amino acids. From germline, CDR1 is MNHNS and CDR2 SASEGT. CDR3 in amino acids: CASRENSLADPSYKQYF. In DNA form, the CDR3 reads TGTGCCAGCAGAGAAAACTCCCTAGCGGACCCCTCCTACAAGCAGTACTTC.

CDR3 loop: CASSHGYGYTF. The CDR3 DNA sequence: TGTGCCAGCAGCCACGGTTATGGCTACACCTTC. The chain is built from TRBV3-1 and TRBJ1-2; D uncertain. Between the trimmed V and J ends, which lost 3 bases and 5 bases, there was a span of 4 bases. Germline V gives CDR1 LGHDT, CDR2 YNNKEL (reference sequence). This CDR3 spans 11 amino acids.

The rearrangement links TRBV7-2 to TRBJ1-2, with 7 bases matching TRBD1. The CDR3 runs to 14 residues. Trimming cost V 5 bases and J 3 bases; bases outside gene matches: 6. Looked up from germline, CDR1 is SGHTA and CDR2 is FQGNSA. This chain's CDR3 is CASSPTGLDYGYTF. CDR3 sequence (DNA): TGTGCCAGCAGCCCGACAGGGTTGGACTATGGCTACACCTTC.

This clone was recorded at least ten times. The chain's CDR3 is CASSLGTGGAGELFF. The CDR3 DNA reads as TGTGCCAGCAGCCTCGGGACAGGGGGCGCGGGGGAGCTGTTTTTT. The chain uses TRBV7-7 and TRBJ2-2; 12 nucleotides agree with TRBD1. With V trimmed by 5 bases and J by 8 bases, 6 bases remained unmatched. CDR3 size: 15 residues. Per the germline V gene, CDR1 is SSHAT and CDR2 is FNYEAQ (reference sequence).

This clone was picked up many times. CDR3 nucleotides: TGTGCCAGCAGTTCACCGGACAGGGGACCCACTGAAGCTTTCTTT. It encodes CASSSPDRGPTEAFF. The chain links TRBV12-3 or TRBV12-4 to TRBJ1-1; TRBD1 matches 9 bases. The CDR3 has 15 amino acids. V gave up 4 bases and J gave up 4 bases; unmatched junction bases: 7.

This sequence joins TRBV5-1 and TRBJ2-7; no firm D call. The CDR3 extends over 12 amino acids. V was shortened by 4 bases and J by 6 bases, with 11 bases between the two germline ends. Germline V gene sequence: CDR1 SGHRS, CDR2 YFSETQ. The CDR3 DNA sequence: TGCGCCAGCAGCAGGGCCTTGGGCGAGCAGTACTTC. It encodes CASSRALGEQYF.

This clone was detected only once. The CDR3 is CASSLVTRQGPTDNEQFF. The CDR3 bases are TGTGCCAGCAGCTTAGTGACCCGACAGGGGCCTACGGACAATGAGCAGTTCTTC. This chain connects TRBV13 to TRBJ2-1; 8 nucleotides line up with TRBD1. The CDR3 covers 18 residues. Germline CDR1 and CDR2: PRHDT and FYEKMQ (reference sequence). With V trimmed by 1 base and J by 5 bases, 13 bases remained unmatched.

V is TRBV10-3 and J is TRBJ1-2; D might be TRBD1 (5 bases). With 2 bases removed from V and 5 bases from J, the gap between germline ends came to 12 bases. Germline V gene sequence: CDR1 ENHRY, CDR2 SYGVKD. There are 14 residues in the CDR3. The CDR3 loop is CAISEDRKKYGYTF. For the CDR3, the DNA is TGTGCCATCAGTGAGGACAGAAAGAAATATGGCTACACCTTC.